This T cell receptor (beta chain) appears in the sequencing data of a study of identical twins. Germline lookup yields CDR1 MNHEY and CDR2 SVGEGT. The CDR3 length is 15 residues. V dropped 2 bases and J dropped 0 bases, with 8 bases sitting between them. With regard to this clonotype: What it binds is not known.

Whole-study results and caveats: Beta clonotypes that were abundant in cord blood contained fewer insertions, a pattern absent from memory repertoires. Low generation-probability sequences were in excess among twin-shared out-of-frame alpha sequences. Possibly, invariant MAIT and iNKT cells partly confounded zero-insertion analyses.

Template switching added a universal primer site, and cDNA bore unique molecular identifiers. One entry per CDR3 protein results from TCRdb running MiXCR on the 5' RACE reads. The table shows 1.5 million or so distinct CDR3 sequences, with around a third occurring only once. The chain couples TRBV6-2 or TRBV6-3 to TRBJ1-5; D gene unclear. The sequencing input was cord blood. This receptor was obtained from a newborn girl in good health. CDR3 sequence reads: CASSYRGVSNQPQHF. CDR3 sequence (DNA): TGTGCCAGCAGTTACCGCGGGGTTAGCAATCAGCCCCAGCATTTT.